One sample yielded the 5 T cell receptor beta chains listed below, sequenced in a study of early T cells in non-severe SARS-CoV-2 infection. MiXCR, run by TCRdb on the 5' RACE reads, gives a single entry per CDR3 protein. The sample lists fewer than 55,000 distinct CDR3 sequences, about 9.1% occurring once. The material sequenced was whole blood. These receptors all stem from an adult who was a healthcare worker with PCR-confirmed SARS-CoV-2 infection or an uninfected control (not recorded which).

The chain carries TRBV7-2 and TRBJ1-2; D call uncertain. The CDR3 sequence is 13 residues long. Germline CDR1 reads SGHTA; CDR2 reads FQGNSA. Trimming left V 2 bases short and J 4 bases short, with 8 bases between. In nucleotides, the CDR3 is TGTGCCAGCAGCTTACAAGGGAGCTATGGCTACACCTTC. Translated: CASSLQGSYGYTF.

This clonotype came up many times. V gene TRBV9 combines with J gene TRBJ2-1; 11 bases line up with TRBD2. Trimming at V came to 0 bases and at J to 5 bases, leaving 1 base not matched to a gene. Looked up from germline, CDR1 is SGDLS and CDR2 is YYNGEE. There are 15 residues in the CDR3. CDR3 sequence reads: CASSVGLAGHNEQFF. In DNA form, the CDR3 reads TGTGCCAGCAGCGTAGGACTAGCGGGGCACAATGAGCAGTTCTTC.

This chain joins TRBV5-1 and TRBJ2-1; D is uncertain. The CDR3 contains 17 residues. Trimming took off 0 bases at V and 0 bases at J, with 13 bases between the two ends. Germline V gene data show CDR1 as SGHRS and CDR2 as YFSETQ. The CDR3 region is CASSLARGTISYNEQFF. The CDR3 bases are TGCGCCAGCAGCTTGGCCCGCGGCACCATCTCCTACAATGAGCAGTTCTTC. The full variable domain, completed using reference TRBV5-1 and TRBJ2-1, is KAGVTQTPRYLIKTRGQQVTLSCSPISGHRSVSWYQQTPGQGLQFLFEYFSETQRNKGNFPGRFSGRQFSNSRSEMNVSTLELGDSALYLCASSLARGTISYNEQFFGPGTRLTVL.

Only a few counts were recorded for this clonotype. The chain has TRBV5-5 and TRBJ2-7; D gene ambiguous. The CDR3 runs 14 residues. The germline V gene has CDR1 SGHKS and CDR2 YYEKEE (reference sequence). V was trimmed by 4 bases and J by 2 bases, leaving 13 bases between them. Here the CDR3 reads CASSKGGQAYEQYF. In DNA, the CDR3 is TGTGCCAGCAGCAAGGGCGGCCAAGCCTACGAGCAGTACTTC.

This clonotype was detected many times. The J gene is TRBJ2-7, the V gene TRBV7-9; a possible D gene is TRBD1 (7 bases). CDR1 is SEHNR and CDR2 is FQNEAQ in the germline V gene (reference sequence). Trimming pared 2 bases from V and 4 bases from J, leaving 18 bases between. The length of the CDR3 is 16 residues. Here the CDR3 DNA reads TGTGCCAGCAGCTTATTCCGGGACAGAGGAGGGTACGAGCAGTACTTC. Translation gives CASSLFRDRGGYEQYF. Filled out from reference TRBV7-9 and TRBJ2-7, the complete variable domain reads DTGVSQNPRHKITKRGQNVTFRCDPISEHNRLYWYRQTLGQGPEFLTYFQNEAQLEKSRLLSDRFSAERPKGSFSTLEIQRTEQGDSAMYLCASSLFRDRGGYEQYFGPGTRLTVT.